This TCR beta chain derives from a study of T cells after yellow fever vaccination. Study-wide findings and caveats: Though it reached lower strength, the secondary response hit its peak faster, day 5 versus 15. After the booster, roughly 96% of CD4 and 88% of CD8 primary-response clones were re-detected. Any FACS-sorted repertoire could hold abundant clonotypes that contaminate it from the bulk population.

TCR cDNA was made by 5'RACE template switching, adding a universal primer site and UMIs. TCRdb itself ran the 5' RACE reads through MiXCR, one entry per CDR3 protein. The sample holds about 340,000 distinct CDR3 sequences, around 13% seen once. The CDR3 contains 13 residues. V was clipped by 3 bases and J by 8 bases, with 13 bases between them. This clonotype has a handful of counts. What it binds is unknown. This TCR was recovered from a young man who received the YFV17D yellow fever vaccine. V and J are TRBV12-3 or TRBV12-4 and TRBJ1-2; perhaps TRBD1 as D (5 bases). The sample was CD4+ T cells sorted from PBMCs, taken 15 days after the yellow fever booster vaccination. Written as DNA, the CDR3 is TGTGCCAGCAGTTTGCAGCAGGAGGGGGGCTACACCTTC. It is translated as CASSLQQEGGYTF.